The source of this T cell receptor (beta chain) is a study of cytomegalovirus exposure and HLA in healthy donors. The CDR3 totals 12 residues. V lost 0 bases and J 8 bases, leaving 7 bases between the germline ends. Looked up from germline, CDR1 is MGHRA and CDR2 is YSYEKL. The PCR was carried out with 60 Vbeta primers and 13 Jbeta primers. TCRdb's table, derived via immunoSEQ multiplex PCR, lists solely in-frame clones and lacks some. The sample records 100,000 to 150,000 clones, over 65% being singletons. Overall study results and limits: Accurate prediction of most subjects' HLA-A and HLA-B alleles from TCR beta sequences was reported. There were approximately 150 TCR beta chains listed as cytomegalovirus-associated. In a later analysis, TCR beta V- and J-gene trimming showed a link to a missense DCLRE1C variant. The authors judged a highly shared variant cluster likely a sequencing artifact.

In this sample, this clone turned up a few times. Its specificity is not known. The sequenced sample was PBMCs. The rearrangement links TRBV4-1 to TRBJ1-1; D might be TRBD1 (6 bases). This sequence originates from a man aged 35-49 years in good health and CMV-seropositive. CDR3 region: CASSQDQGEAFF. The CDR3 DNA sequence: TGCGCCAGCAGCCAAGATCAGGGGGAAGCTTTCTTT.